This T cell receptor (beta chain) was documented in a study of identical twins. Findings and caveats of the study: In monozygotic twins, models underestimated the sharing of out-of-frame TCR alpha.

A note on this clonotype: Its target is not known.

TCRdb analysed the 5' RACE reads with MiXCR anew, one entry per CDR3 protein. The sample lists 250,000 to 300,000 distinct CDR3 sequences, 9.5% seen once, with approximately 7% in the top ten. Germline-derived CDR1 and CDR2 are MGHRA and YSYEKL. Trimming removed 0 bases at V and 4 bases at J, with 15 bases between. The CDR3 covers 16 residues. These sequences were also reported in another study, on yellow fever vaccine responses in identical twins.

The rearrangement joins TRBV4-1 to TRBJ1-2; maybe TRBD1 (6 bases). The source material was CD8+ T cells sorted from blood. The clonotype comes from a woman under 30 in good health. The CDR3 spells CASSQDGGSLFYGYTF. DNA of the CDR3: TGCGCCAGCAGCCAAGATGGGGGCTCCTTGTTCTATGGCTACACCTTC.